These T cell receptor beta chains were read from a single sample in a study of blood T cell repertoires in COVID-19. Assay: immunoSEQ multiplex PCR; the TCRdb copy retains only in-frame clones and omits some. The sample gives 400,000 to 450,000 clones, roughly 89% of which show up once; 0.75% to 0.85% is in the top ten. The specimen sequenced was peripheral blood. Receptors originate from a man younger than 35 with COVID-19, enrolled during active disease. The conserved cysteine and the conserved F or W are not part of the CDR3 here. Size values are once, few and many counts, or a class for expanded clones, and some rows have none.

j_call clone_size v_call cdr3_aa
TRBJ2-1 - TRBV29-1 SVGPYEQF
TRBJ2-7 once TRBV5-1 ASSLSRGSYEQY
TRBJ2-7 - TRBV11-2 ASTPGGVYEQY
TRBJ2-2 - TRBV6-5 ASSSRGLNGELF
TRBJ2-7 - TRBV18 ASSPNTRDRQY
TRBJ2-3 - TRBV27 ASSLSAGSTDTQY
TRBJ2-5 - TRBV10-2 ASSESGRGGQETQY
TRBJ1-2 - TRBV6-5 ASSYGQDRRSRGYT
TRBJ1-2 - TRBV5-6 ASSLGAGYT
TRBJ1-6 - TRBV12-3/TRBV12-4 ASSLVRDSPLH
TRBJ2-7 - TRBV12-3/TRBV12-4 ASSERGFDEQY
TRBJ1-5 - TRBV28 ASSLSQGSYSNQPQH
TRBJ2-1 - TRBV2 ASSVSSSYNEQF
TRBJ2-2 - TRBV15 ATSRGRAYGTGELF
TRBJ2-3 - TRBV15 ATSRDGGRGGDTQY
TRBJ1-5 - TRBV3-1/TRBV3-2 ASSQDLRHPGAYDQPQH
TRBJ2-2 - TRBV5-4 ASSSTSGSRTGELF
TRBJ2-5 - TRBV7-9 ASSVTGTQETQY
TRBJ2-2 - TRBV19 ASSTPRGGRFDGELF
TRBJ2-3 - TRBV6-2/TRBV6-3 ASSYSGSGGPWDTQY
TRBJ2-5 - TRBV30 AWREAVAYKETQY
TRBJ1-1 - TRBV12-5 ASGLVGRDLTEAF
TRBJ1-6 once TRBV6-5 ATGGTYNSPLH
TRBJ2-2 - TRBV9 ASSATEGDTGELF
TRBJ2-1 - TRBV11-2 ASSSSKTRGQGSEQF
TRBJ2-5 - TRBV7-9 ASSEATRGGRETQY
TRBJ1-1 - TRBV5-4 ASSLTGATEAF
TRBJ1-2 - TRBV24-1 ATSALPGWGYT
TRBJ2-3 - TRBV7-9 ASSFPPTGYTDTQY
TRBJ2-1 few TRBV10-1 ASSTGGTYNEQF
TRBJ2-3 once TRBV5-5 ASSFGGDTQY
TRBJ1-5 many TRBV30 AWKGQGGQPQH
TRBJ1-5 - TRBV3-1/TRBV3-2 ASSPAGGYSNQPQH
TRBJ2-6 - TRBV19 ASSIDRGSGANVLT
TRBJ1-2 - TRBV19 ASSIIKGQGFGYT
TRBJ1-1 - TRBV27 ASSSHGLRPAF
TRBJ1-2 once TRBV10-2 ASSDPYRQARGGYT
TRBJ1-6 - TRBV3-1/TRBV3-2 ASSQDRGLSSYNSPLH
TRBJ2-7 - TRBV6-5 ASSPTGTGSYEQY